One T cell receptor (beta chain) is described in this entry. Antigen specificity is unknown. Here immunoSEQ multiplex PCR was the method, and the copy in TCRdb shows in-frame clones only, minus some. The data contain over 130,000 clones, 92% of them singletons. This entry belongs to a study of T cell responses to AZD1222 COVID-19 vaccine. Study-level points and caveats: Compared with day 0, the breadth and depth of the Spike-specific TCR repertoire rose significantly after two doses of AZD1222.

This CDR3 is built from 14 residues. CDR1 is LGHDT and CDR2 is YNNKEL in the germline V gene (reference sequence). Trimming removed 2 bases from V and 6 bases from J, with 8 bases in between. The source is an adult who received the AZD1222 COVID-19 vaccine. The sequences come from peripheral blood, collected 28 days after the second AZD1222 dose. The genes are TRBV3-1 (or the pseudogene TRBV3-2) and TRBJ1-6; D call uncertain. This CDR3 is CASSQHQSNSPLHF. CDR3 DNA: TGTGCCAGCAGCCAACACCAGTCTAATTCACCCCTCCACTTT.